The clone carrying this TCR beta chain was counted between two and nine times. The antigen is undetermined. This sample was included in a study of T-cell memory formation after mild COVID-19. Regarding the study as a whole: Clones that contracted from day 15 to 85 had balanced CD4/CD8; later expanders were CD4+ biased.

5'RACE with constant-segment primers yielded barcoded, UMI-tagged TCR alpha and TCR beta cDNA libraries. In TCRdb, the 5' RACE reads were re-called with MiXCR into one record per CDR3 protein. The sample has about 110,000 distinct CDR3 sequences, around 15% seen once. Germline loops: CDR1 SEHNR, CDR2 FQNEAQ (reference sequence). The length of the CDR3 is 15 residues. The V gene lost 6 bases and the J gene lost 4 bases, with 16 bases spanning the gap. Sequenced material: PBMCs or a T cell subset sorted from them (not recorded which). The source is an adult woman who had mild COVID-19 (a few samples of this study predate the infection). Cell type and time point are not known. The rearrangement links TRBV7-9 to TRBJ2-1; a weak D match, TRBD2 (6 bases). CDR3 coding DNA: TGTGCCAGCAGTCCCCGGGAGAAACCGTACAATGAGCAGTTCTTC. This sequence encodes CASSPREKPYNEQFF.